These 8 T cell receptor beta chains share one sample of origin, sequenced in a study of CD8 T cells in Susac syndrome (dated by TCRdb to the late 2010s). Libraries were constructed by the immunoSEQ multiplex PCR assay. RNA was extracted using the RNeasy kit, and about 0.45 to 1 ug of the RNA was reverse transcribed with random hexamers. TCRdb itself trimmed the public reads at Q25 with fastp, ran MiXCR and retained productive beta chains. Every distinct CDR3 protein forms one entry, paired with its most common genes and DNA. The sample table contains approximately 190,000 distinct CDR3 sequences; only one count was recorded for about 94% of them. Clones ranked in the top ten supply 0.1% of the sample. The sequencing input was CD4+ T cells from PBMCs. Source of these receptors: a human donor in good health.

This chain uses TRBV19 with TRBJ2-5; 9 positions match TRBD2. Germline CDR1 and CDR2: LNHDA and SQIVND (reference sequence). CDR3 length: 15 residues. The V and J ends lost 2 bases and 5 bases, in that order; junction bases with no gene match: 6. The CDR3 DNA sequence: TGTGCCAGTAGTATAAGTAGCGGGGGAGCGGAGACCCAGTACTTC. Translation gives CASSISSGGAETQYF.

This rearrangement joins TRBV29-1 to TRBJ1-4; D remains ambiguous. The CDR3 is made up of 12 amino acids. Germline V CDR1 and CDR2: SQVTM, ANQGSEA. Trimming shortened V by 4 bases and J by 3 bases, and 6 bases separated the two germline ends. The DNA of the CDR3 is TGCAGCGTTGGACCTTCTAATGAAAAACTGTTTTTT. It specifies CSVGPSNEKLFF.

The V and J genes are TRBV28 and TRBJ1-6; D unresolved. The CDR3 loop spans 14 amino acids. The V and J ends lost 5 bases and 6 bases respectively, with 11 bases between them. The germline gives CDR1 MDHEN, CDR2 SYDVKM. The DNA for the CDR3 is TGTGCCAGCAGTACGCACGGGAGTAATTCACCCCTCCACTTT. Translating gives CASSTHGSNSPLHF. The complete variable domain, with remaining parts taken from reference TRBV28 and TRBJ1-6, reads DVKVTQSSRYLVKRTGEKVFLECVQDMDHENMFWYRQDPGLGLRLIYFSYDVKMKEKGDIPEGYSVSREKKERFSLILESASTNQTSMYLCASSTHGSNSPLHFGNGTRLTVT.

The rearrangement uses TRBV5-4 and TRBJ1-4, with TRBD1 matching over 9 bases. Per the germline V gene, CDR1 is SGHNT and CDR2 is YYREEE (reference sequence). V shed 4 bases and J 7 bases; nucleotides not matched to a gene: 5. CDR3 length: 14 residues. In DNA form, the CDR3 reads TGTGCCAGCAGCCAGACAGGGGGAGGTGAAAAACTGTTTTTT. It codes for CASSQTGGGEKLFF.

The chain carries TRBV14 and TRBJ2-7; unclear D gene. This CDR3 contains 12 residues. Trimming stripped 1 base from V and 5 bases from J, with 6 bases between. CDR1 SGHDN and CDR2 FVKESK come from the germline V gene. The CDR3 DNA follows: TGTGCCAGCAGCCAAGTCCGTAACGAGCAGTACTTC. This translates into CASSQVRNEQYF.

The CDR3 coding sequence is TGCAGCGGGGACCCGGGACAGGGGGCAGGAGGCTACACCTTC. This encodes CSGDPGQGAGGYTF. The genes are TRBV29-1 and TRBJ1-2; TRBD1 agrees at 12 bases. The CDR3 totals 14 residues. Germline V gene sequence: CDR1 SQVTM, CDR2 ANQGSEA. Losses at the gene ends were 7 bases for V and 8 bases for J; bases not matched to a gene: 11. Full variable domain (missing parts from reference TRBV29-1 and TRBJ1-2): SAVISQKPSRDICQRGTSLTIQCQVDSQVTMMFWYRQQPGQSLTLIATANQGSEATYESGFVIDKFPISRPNLTFSTLTVSNMSPEDSSIYLCSGDPGQGAGGYTFGSGTRLTVV.

The chain links TRBV14 to TRBJ2-1; 7 bases are shared with TRBD2. The CDR3 is 15 amino acids. V gave up 1 base and J gave up 6 bases; unmatched junction bases: 6. Germline lookup yields CDR1 SGHDN and CDR2 FVKESK. CDR3 coding DNA: TGTGCCAGCAGCCAAGGCGCGGGGGTACCCAATGAGCAGTTCTTC. Translating gives CASSQGAGVPNEQFF. Together with reference TRBV14 and TRBJ2-1, the CDR3 gives the full variable domain: EAGVTQFPSHSVIEKGQTVTLRCDPISGHDNLYWYRRVMGKEIKFLLHFVKESKQDESGMPNNRFLAERTGGTYSTLKVQPAELEDSGVYFCASSQGAGVPNEQFFGPGTRLTVL.

This chain joins TRBV7-2 and TRBJ2-5; 12 nucleotides line up with TRBD2. The CDR3 covers 15 residues. CDR1 and CDR2 from the germline V gene are SGHTA and FQGNSA. V lost 5 bases, J lost 5 bases, and 6 bases stayed unmatched. DNA of the CDR3: TGTGCCAGCAGCCCCGGACTAGCGGGGATGGAGACCCAGTACTTC. It translates to CASSPGLAGMETQYF. Full variable domain (remainder filled in from reference TRBV7-2 and TRBJ2-5): GAGVSQSPSNKVTEKGKDVELRCDPISGHTALYWYRQSLGQGLEFLIYFQGNSAPDKSGLPSDRFSAERTGGSVSTLTIQRTQQEDSAVYLCASSPGLAGMETQYFGPGTRLLVL.